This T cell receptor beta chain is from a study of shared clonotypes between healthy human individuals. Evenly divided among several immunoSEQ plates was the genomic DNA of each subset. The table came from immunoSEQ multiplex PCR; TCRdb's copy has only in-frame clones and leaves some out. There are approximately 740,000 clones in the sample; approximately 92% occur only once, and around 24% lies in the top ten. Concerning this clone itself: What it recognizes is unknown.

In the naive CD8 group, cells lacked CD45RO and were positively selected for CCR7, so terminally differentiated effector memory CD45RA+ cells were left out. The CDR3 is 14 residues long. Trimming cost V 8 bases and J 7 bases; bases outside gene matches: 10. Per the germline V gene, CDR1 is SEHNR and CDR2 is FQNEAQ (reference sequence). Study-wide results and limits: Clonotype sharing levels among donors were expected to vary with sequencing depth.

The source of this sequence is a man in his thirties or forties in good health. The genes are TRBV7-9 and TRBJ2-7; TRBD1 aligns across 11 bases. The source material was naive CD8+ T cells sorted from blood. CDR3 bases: TGTGCCAGCCGGACAGGGGGCGTCCCCAAGGAGCAGTACTTC. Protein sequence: CASRTGGVPKEQYF.